This entry lists 30 T cell receptor beta chains sequenced from one sample in a study of T cells in Graves' hyperthyroidism and ophthalmopathy. Amplification of TCR beta CDR3 regions was performed using RNA transcripts as template. Initially, a first-round RT-PCR of the TCR CDR3 employed the HTBI primer set. TCRdb analysed the multiplex PCR reads with MiXCR anew, one entry per CDR3 protein. The table records about 510,000 distinct CDR3 sequences, 14% of them present only once. The sequenced material came from blood. All receptors derive from a woman aged 40 to 50 with Graves' hyperthyroidism.

The CDR3 bases are TGTGCCTGGAGGGAGGGATTGGGACACCAACCCTTTTTCGACTATGGCTACACCTTC. This sequence encodes CAWREGLGHQPFFDYGYTF. The V call is TRBV30, the J call TRBJ1-2, with a possible D match to TRBD1 (6 bases). CDR1 is GTSNPN and CDR2 is SVGIG in the germline V gene (reference sequence). Between the trimmed V and J ends, which lost 3 bases and 3 bases, there was a span of 29 bases. CDR3 length: 19 amino acids.

The rearrangement links TRBV2 to TRBJ2-1; D gene ambiguous. The germline gives CDR1 SNHLY, CDR2 FYNNEI. This CDR3 region has 14 residues. V lost 2 bases, J lost 2 bases, and 7 bases lay in between. The CDR3 loop reads CASSEYEPYNEQFF. Here the CDR3 DNA reads TGTGCCAGCAGTGAATATGAGCCCTACAATGAGCAGTTCTTC.

This clonotype appeared many times. V gene TRBV20-1 combines with J gene TRBJ1-6, with 8 positions matching TRBD1. The germline V gene encodes CDR1 DFQATT and CDR2 SNEGSKA (reference sequence). V shed 2 bases and J 0 bases; nucleotides not matched to a gene: 9. The CDR3 totals 18 residues. CDR3 residues: CSARITGGMSSYNSPLHF. CDR3 nucleotides: TGCAGTGCTAGAATAACAGGGGGGATGAGCTCCTATAATTCACCCCTCCACTTT.

This clonotype was found many times. The V gene is TRBV5-1, the J gene TRBJ1-1; 7 nucleotides align to TRBD1. Germline V gives CDR1 SGHRS, CDR2 YFSETQ. The CDR3 spans 15 residues. J was trimmed by 6 bases and V by 0 bases; bases with no gene match: 8. The CDR3 bases are TGCGCCAGCAGCTTGGGAGACAGGGATGTCCCTGAAGCTTTCTTT. Its translation is CASSLGDRDVPEAFF.

This clonotype appeared many times. J is TRBJ2-6 and V is TRBV11-2; 10 bases are a match to TRBD1. The germline gives CDR1 SGHAT, CDR2 FQNNGV. With 6 bases clipped from V and 4 bases from J, the junction kept 12 bases outside the gene matches. The CDR3 is 18 amino acids. The CDR3 DNA follows: TGTGCCAGCAGACCTAAGCCGGGACAGGGGCCAGGGGCCAACGTCCTGACTTTC. This gives the protein CASRPKPGQGPGANVLTF.

This clonotype was observed many times. The chain recombines TRBV9 with TRBJ1-1; D uncertain. Germline V gene data show CDR1 as SGDLS and CDR2 as YYNGEE. The length of the CDR3 is 14 residues. Trimming left V 0 bases short and J 4 bases short, with 10 bases between. The CDR3 loop is CASSVGGVFTEAFF. The CDR3 DNA follows: TGTGCCAGCAGCGTAGGTGGGGTTTTCACTGAAGCTTTCTTT. Full variable domain (missing parts from reference TRBV9 and TRBJ1-1): DSGVTQTPKHLITATGQRVTLRCSPRSGDLSVYWYQQSLDQGLQFLIQYYNGEERAKGNILERFSAQQFPDLHSELNLSSLELGDSALYFCASSVGGVFTEAFFGQGTRLTVV.

This clonotype appeared many times. The V gene is TRBV20-1, the J gene TRBJ2-1, with TRBD2 identical over 11 bases. Unmatched junction bases numbered 8, after V lost 5 bases and J lost 2 bases. CDR3 length: 16 residues. In germline, CDR1 is DFQATT, CDR2 SNEGSKA (reference sequence). The CDR3 DNA follows: TGCAGTGCTCTTTCTCTAGCGGGAGGTACCTACAATGAGCAGTTCTTC. Its protein is CSALSLAGGTYNEQFF.

In its sample, this clonotype was seen many times. The rearrangement joins TRBV6-1 to TRBJ2-7, with 8 bases identical to TRBD2. With V trimmed by 3 bases and J by 1 base, 5 bases remained unmatched. Germline V lookup: CDR1 MNHNS, CDR2 SASEGT. The CDR3 consists of 15 residues. CDR3 loop: CASSEVSGESYEQYF. The CDR3 nucleotides read TGTGCCAGCAGTGAGGTTAGCGGGGAATCCTACGAGCAGTACTTC.

The chain carries TRBV5-6 and TRBJ1-1, with D possibly being TRBD1 (5 bases). V was trimmed by 2 bases and J by 5 bases, leaving 19 bases between them. CDR1 is SGHDT, CDR2 YYEEEE, per germline. The CDR3 length is 16 residues. The CDR3 region is CASSFQGVILVTEAFF. The CDR3 DNA sequence: TGTGCCAGCAGCTTCCAGGGTGTTATTTTGGTAACTGAAGCTTTCTTT.

J is TRBJ2-6 and V is TRBV5-1; TRBD2 aligns across 7 bases. The CDR3 totals 18 residues. V was pared by 4 bases and J by 1 base, with 11 bases of the junction left unmatched. Per germline, CDR1 SGHRS and CDR2 YFSETQ. The DNA of the CDR3 is TGCGCCAGCAGCCCCGGGGAAAGCGGGATATCTGGGGCCAACGTCCTGACTTTC. Protein sequence: CASSPGESGISGANVLTF.

This clonotype was seen only a few times. This chain joins TRBV18 and TRBJ2-7, with D maybe TRBD1 (6 bases). The CDR3 extends over 13 amino acids. V lost 4 bases to trimming and J lost 4 bases, with 11 bases between them. Per the germline V gene, CDR1 is KGHSH and CDR2 is LQKENI. The CDR3 reads CASSQNREYEQYF. The CDR3 DNA is TGTGCCAGCTCACAGAACAGGGAGTACGAGCAGTACTTC.

Concerning this clonotype: This sequence may be a read error, since a much larger clone differs from it by one base. The chain uses TRBV20-1 and TRBJ2-7; D not resolved. Deletions cut 5 bases from V and 5 bases from J, with 13 bases between. This CDR3 spans 12 amino acids. The V gene's germline CDR1 is DFQATT and CDR2 SNEGSKA (reference sequence). The CDR3, as DNA: TGCAGTGCTCCCCAATTTAAGGACGAGCAGTACTTC. Translating gives CSAPQFKDEQYF.

This clonotype appeared a few times. A clone one base away is much larger, so this may be a read error. CDR3 in DNA: TGTGCCAGCAGCTTAGCGGGAGACCAACAAGAGACCCAGTACTTC. It encodes CASSLAGDQQETQYF. This chain connects TRBV7-2 to TRBJ2-5, with D possibly matching TRBD2 (5 bases). This CDR3 contains 15 residues. CDR1 SGHTA and CDR2 FQGNSA come from the germline V gene. V dropped 0 bases and J dropped 2 bases, with 10 bases sitting between them.

This clonotype was counted ten times or more. V gene TRBV7-2 combines with J gene TRBJ2-2; D gene uncertain. The CDR3 is 16 residues long. The germline V and J ends were trimmed by 0 bases and 0 bases, with 8 bases remaining between them. CDR1 and CDR2 from the germline V gene are SGHTA and FQGNSA. The CDR3 here is CASSLAGKSNTGELFF. CDR3 bases: TGTGCCAGCAGCTTAGCCGGCAAGTCGAACACCGGGGAGCTGTTTTTT.

Ten or more counts support this clonotype. The genes are TRBV20-1 and TRBJ2-7; D is unresolved. Trimming removed 3 bases at V and 2 bases at J, with 5 bases between. The V gene's germline CDR1 is DFQATT and CDR2 SNEGSKA (reference sequence). This CDR3 spans 11 amino acids. CDR3 in DNA: TGCAGTGCTAGCGACCCCTACGAGCAGTACTTC. Translating it yields CSASDPYEQYF.

The chain couples TRBV19 to TRBJ2-7; possible D gene TRBD1, 5 bases. This CDR3 has 13 amino acids. Germline CDR1 reads LNHDA; CDR2 reads SQIVND (reference sequence). The V gene lost 4 bases and the J gene lost 4 bases, with 11 bases spanning the gap. DNA of the CDR3: TGTGCCAGTAGTAAAGGGGCCAAGTACGAGCAGTACTTC. As protein: CASSKGAKYEQYF.

This chain uses TRBV7-9 with TRBJ1-5, with D possibly TRBD1 on 6 matching bases. V was clipped by 1 base and J by 4 bases, with 20 bases between them. The V gene's germline CDR1 is SEHNR and CDR2 FQNEAQ (reference sequence). The CDR3 contains 18 residues. The CDR3 protein is CASSLVAVGRGLNQPQHF. Written as DNA, the CDR3 is TGTGCCAGCAGCTTAGTTGCGGTCGGGCGGGGGCTTAATCAGCCCCAGCATTTT.

The chain couples TRBV12-3 or TRBV12-4 to TRBJ2-3; 8 nucleotides line up with TRBD2. V dropped 5 bases and J dropped 5; count of bases not matched to a gene: 9. CDR3 length: 15 amino acids. CDR3 DNA sequence: TGTGCCAGCAGTCCTCCGGGACTAGGGGGAGATACGCAGTATTTT. It translates to CASSPPGLGGDTQYF.

This clonotype was seen at least ten times. This chain connects TRBV28 to TRBJ2-7; 10 bases align to TRBD2. Looked up from germline, CDR1 is MDHEN and CDR2 is SYDVKM. CDR3 length: 14 amino acids. V shed 5 bases, J shed 6 bases, and the junction held 7 bases outside the gene matches. This CDR3 is CASSPSGSTSEQYF. The DNA for the CDR3 is TGTGCCAGCAGTCCTAGCGGGAGTACGAGCGAGCAGTACTTC.

Ten or more counts support this clonotype. Written as DNA, the CDR3 is TGCAGCGTGACCGGGACTAGCGGGTCGGTCACAGATACGCAGTATTTT. Amino acid sequence: CSVTGTSGSVTDTQYF. V and J are TRBV29-1 and TRBJ2-3, with TRBD2 matching 12 bases. J gave up 2 bases and V 6 bases, and 9 bases lay outside the gene matches. CDR1 SQVTM and CDR2 ANQGSEA come from the germline V gene. The CDR3 spans 16 residues.

The V and J genes are TRBV7-9 and TRBJ2-7; 8 nucleotides align to TRBD1. CDR1 and CDR2 from the germline V gene are SEHNR and FQNEAQ (reference sequence). J lost 4 bases, V lost 5 bases, and 4 bases had no gene match. The CDR3 has 13 residues. The CDR3 region is CASSGQGKYEQYF. CDR3 sequence (DNA): TGTGCCAGCAGCGGACAGGGAAAGTACGAGCAGTACTTC.

This clonotype was detected ten times or more. The chain recombines TRBV12-3 or TRBV12-4 with TRBJ1-5; maybe TRBD1 (5 bases). The CDR3 is 14 amino acids. V gave up 5 bases and J gave up 7 bases, with 15 bases separating them. The CDR3 nucleotides read TGTGCCAGCAGTATTAACCTAGGGGAGCAGCCCCAGCATTTT. It encodes CASSINLGEQPQHF.

This clonotype was seen repeatedly, ten times or more. The chain is built from TRBV18 and TRBJ2-1; 11 nucleotides agree with TRBD1. CDR1 and CDR2 (germline): KGHSH, LQKENI. CDR3 size: 14 residues. J was trimmed by 7 bases and V by 5 bases; bases with no gene match: 4. This CDR3 reads CASSEGQGANEQFF. CDR3 nucleotide sequence: TGTGCCAGCTCAGAAGGACAGGGGGCGAATGAGCAGTTCTTC.

Remarks on this clonotype: A read error may be the cause here, since a much bigger clone is one base away. The chain couples TRBV3-1 to TRBJ2-1, with D unclear. The DNA end is more similar to TRBJ2-7, so the J call may be wrong. The CDR3 has 14 amino acids. CDR1 and CDR2 from the germline V gene are LGHDT and YNNKEL (reference sequence). CDR3 residues: CASSRGNLNNEQYF. DNA for the CDR3: TGTGCCAGCAGCCGGGGAAACCTAAACAATGAGCAGTACTTC.

This clonotype was recorded a few times. CDR3 DNA sequence: TGTGCCAGCACCTCCCCCAATCAGCCCCAGCATTTT. Protein product: CASTSPNQPQHF. J is TRBJ1-5 and V is TRBV7-8; the D is unclear. V lost 7 bases to trimming and J lost 3 bases, with 7 bases between them. The germline V gene has CDR1 SGHVS and CDR2 FQNEAQ. This CDR3 contains 12 residues.

This clonotype was seen many times. The rearrangement uses TRBV7-6 and TRBJ2-2; 10 nucleotides match TRBD1. The junction had 8 bases not matched to a gene; V was cut back by 5 bases and J by 5 bases. CDR3 length: 16 amino acids. The V gene's germline CDR1 is SGHVS and CDR2 FNYEAQ. CDR3 in DNA: TGTGCCAGCAGCAAGCGGACAGGGGGAGGGACCGGGGAGCTGTTTTTT. It is translated as CASSKRTGGGTGELFF.

This clonotype was recorded a few times. The chain links TRBV27 to TRBJ2-7; 10 nucleotides line up with TRBD2. The CDR3 length is 16 residues. J lost 2 bases, V lost 0 bases, and 4 bases had no gene match. Germline assignment: CDR1 MNHEY and CDR2 SMNVEV (reference sequence). The chain's CDR3 is CASSLSQAGGPYEQYF. CDR3 DNA: TGTGCCAGCAGTTTATCCCAAGCGGGAGGGCCCTACGAGCAGTACTTC.

The J gene is TRBJ2-7, the V gene TRBV29-1, with 7 bases aligning to TRBD1. The CDR3 has 14 amino acids. Germline loops: CDR1 SQVTM, CDR2 ANQGSEA. V dropped 2 bases and J dropped 3; count of bases not matched to a gene: 7. CDR3 sequence (DNA): TGCAGCGTTGAAAGCCCTGGGGACAGCTACGAGCAGTACTTC. It is translated as CSVESPGDSYEQYF.

The chain uses TRBV19 and TRBJ2-2, with 13 positions matching TRBD2. V gave up 6 bases and J gave up 6 bases; unmatched junction bases: 13. This CDR3 comprises 18 residues. CDR1 is LNHDA, CDR2 SQIVND, per germline (reference sequence). The CDR3 nucleotides are TGTGCCAGTAGCCCCGGACTAGCGGGAGTATTGGTGGCCGGGGAGCTGTTTTTT. Its protein is CASSPGLAGVLVAGELFF.

This clonotype was observed a few times. V is TRBV28 and J is TRBJ1-5; TRBD1 might be the D (6 bases). This CDR3 is 15 amino acids long. The V end lost 4 bases, the J end lost 0 bases, and 10 bases lay between the germline ends. Germline-derived CDR1 and CDR2 are MDHEN and SYDVKM. The CDR3 spells CASSSGHYSNQPQHF. Written as DNA, the CDR3 is TGTGCCAGCAGTTCGGGACACTATAGCAATCAGCCCCAGCATTTT.